The 3 T cell receptor beta chains presented below share a single source sample, sequenced in a study of a mutant IDH1 vaccine in newly diagnosed glioma. The time point is: baseline, week 1 (first vaccination visit). Stated treatment: pre-vaccination baseline after standard-of-care therapy. The table came from immunoSEQ multiplex PCR; TCRdb's copy has only in-frame clones and leaves some out. In the table there are 75,000 to 100,000 clones, around 90% of which are singletons. The specimen was PBMCs, collected from a glioma patient treated with radiotherapy, temozolomide or both. The receptors here all came from a woman aged 50 to 60 with glioma.

Here the CDR3 reads CAWRGVSGANVLTF. The CDR3 DNA reads TGTGCCTGGAGGGGGGTCTCTGGGGCCAACGTCCTGACTTTC. The V gene is TRBV30, the J gene TRBJ2-6; D is perhaps TRBD1 or TRBD2 (5 bases each). CDR3 length: 14 amino acids. The V gene's germline CDR1 is GTSNPN and CDR2 SVGIG (reference sequence). V was trimmed by 3 bases and J by 0 bases, leaving 6 bases between them.

The chain is built from TRBV28 and TRBJ2-7; TRBD2 aligns across 11 bases. Germline V gene data show CDR1 as MDHEN and CDR2 as SYDVKM. The CDR3 contains 14 residues. With 6 bases clipped from V and 7 bases from J, the junction kept 8 bases outside the gene matches. The CDR3 DNA reads TGTGCCAGCAGAACGGGACTAGCGGTTTCGGAGCAGTACTTC. This codes for CASRTGLAVSEQYF.

CDR3 nucleotide sequence: TGTGCCAGCGATTCCGCCAGCGGGGCCAAAAACATTCAGTACTTC. Translating gives CASDSASGAKNIQYF. The chain is built from TRBV28 and TRBJ2-4, with D maybe TRBD2 (6 bases). CDR1 and CDR2 from the germline V gene are MDHEN and SYDVKM. This CDR3 is built from 15 residues. V shed 8 bases and J shed 1 base, with 15 bases lying between them.